The next 24 T cell receptor beta chains were all read from a single sample in a study of cytomegalovirus exposure and HLA in healthy donors. Method: immunoSEQ multiplex PCR; TCRdb's copy keeps in-frame clones and lacks some. The sample comprises about 120,000 clones, about 88% of which are singletons, and roughly 1.2% rests with the top ten. Specimen: PBMCs. Every receptor here comes from a young woman in good health and CMV-seronegative.

This sequence joins TRBV6-7 and TRBJ2-6; the D gene is possibly TRBD1 (5 bases). TRBV6-7 counts as an open reading frame of uncertain function. V lost 0 bases, J lost 4 bases, and 19 bases lay in between. The CDR3 length is 19 residues. DNA for the CDR3: TGTGCCAGCAGTTACTCAGAGGTCAGGGTCTACTCCGGGGCCAACGTCCTGACTTTC. Its protein is CASSYSEVRVYSGANVLTF.

CDR3 amino acids: CASSYGIGGSAGNTIYF. The CDR3 DNA follows: TGTGCCAGCAGCTATGGGATCGGGGGATCGGCTGGAAACACCATATATTTT. The chain has TRBV7-9 and TRBJ1-3, with D perhaps matching TRBD1 (5 bases). The CDR3 is 17 residues long. Germline V lookup: CDR1 SEHNR, CDR2 FQNEAQ (reference sequence). V shed 4 bases and J shed 2 bases, with 18 bases lying between them.

V usage is TRBV5-1 and J usage is TRBJ2-1, with TRBD1 matching over 12 bases. Germline CDR1 SGHRS, CDR2 YFSETQ. This CDR3 has 16 amino acids. V shed 7 bases and J 0 bases; nucleotides not matched to a gene: 5. The CDR3 DNA follows: TGCGCCAGCGAAACGGGACAGGGGGCCTCCTACAATGAGCAGTTCTTC. Its protein product is CASETGQGASYNEQFF.

The chain combines TRBV6-6 with TRBJ1-1; D is uncertain. Trimming removed 5 bases at V and 0 bases at J, with 10 bases between. The germline V gene has CDR1 MNHNY and CDR2 SVGAGI (reference sequence). The CDR3 contains 14 residues. CDR3 region: CASSQTVVNTEAFF. CDR3 nucleotide sequence: TGTGCCAGCAGTCAGACTGTGGTGAACACTGAAGCTTTCTTT.

The chain combines TRBV10-1 with TRBJ2-7, with D possibly TRBD2 on 7 matching bases. V lost 0 bases, J lost 7 bases, and 19 bases lay in between. CDR1 is WNHNN, CDR2 SYGVQD, per germline (reference sequence). The CDR3 is 16 residues long. Written as DNA, the CDR3 is TGCGCCAGCAGTGAGTCGGCGGGGGCTTACTCGGGAGAGCAGTACTTC. This translates into CASSESAGAYSGEQYF.

The chain is built from TRBV29-1 and TRBJ2-3; D perhaps matches TRBD1 (5 bases). The germline V gene encodes CDR1 SQVTM and CDR2 ANQGSEA. Between the trimmed V and J ends, which lost 6 bases and 0 bases, there was a span of 7 bases. The CDR3 consists of 12 residues. For the CDR3, the DNA is TGCAGCGTGGACACAAGCACAGATACGCAGTATTTT. It encodes CSVDTSTDTQYF.

This chain connects TRBV19 to TRBJ1-1; the D is unclear. Germline V gene sequence: CDR1 LNHDA, CDR2 SQIVND (reference sequence). The CDR3 loop spans 13 amino acids. The V gene lost 10 bases and the J gene lost 5 bases, with 17 bases spanning the gap. The CDR3 protein is CATDGETRTEAFF. CDR3 coding DNA: TGTGCCACTGACGGCGAGACGAGGACTGAAGCTTTCTTT.

This clone was seen only once. The rearrangement joins TRBV27 to TRBJ2-7, with a tentative D call TRBD1 (8 bases). The length of the CDR3 is 15 residues. From germline, CDR1 is MNHEY and CDR2 SMNVEV (reference sequence). V gave up 1 base and J gave up 4 bases, with 14 bases separating them. CDR3 DNA sequence: TGTGCCAGCAGTTTATACAGGGGGGGCTTATACGAGCAGTACTTC. Residues: CASSLYRGGLYEQYF.

The CDR3 spells CASSLDRGQPQHF. Written as DNA, the CDR3 is TGTGCCAGCAGCCTCGACAGAGGCCAGCCCCAGCATTTT. This chain uses TRBV5-6 with TRBJ1-5; D may be TRBD1 (5 bases). The CDR3 runs 13 residues. Germline lookup yields CDR1 SGHDT and CDR2 YYEEEE. V was pared by 4 bases and J by 7 bases, with 12 bases between. The full variable domain, rest sourced from reference TRBV5-6 and TRBJ1-5, is DAGVTQSPTHLIKTRGQQVTLRCSPKSGHDTVSWYQQALGQGPQFIFQYYEEEERQRGNFPDRFSGHQFPNYSSELNVNALLLGDSALYLCASSLDRGQPQHFGDGTRLSIL.

The chain uses TRBV7-2 and TRBJ2-7; 9 bases are shared with TRBD1. Per the germline V gene, CDR1 is SGHTA and CDR2 is FQGNSA. V lost 5 bases to trimming and J lost 3 bases; unmatched junction nucleotides: 8. The CDR3 extends over 15 amino acids. The CDR3 DNA sequence: TGTGCCAGCAGCCAAGGACAGGGGCTATACTACGAGCAGTACTTC. It codes for CASSQGQGLYYEQYF.

The chain carries TRBV2 and TRBJ1-4, with D uncertain. The CDR3 spans 12 residues. V was pared by 6 bases and J by 5 bases, with 7 bases between. Germline V lookup: CDR1 SNHLY, CDR2 FYNNEI. The CDR3 spells CASSAANEKLFF. The CDR3 coding sequence is TGTGCCAGCAGCGCCGCGAATGAAAAACTGTTTTTT.

The chain couples TRBV11-2 to TRBJ1-2, with TRBD1 matching 10 bases. V was pared by 0 bases and J by 5 bases, with 3 bases of the junction left unmatched. CDR1 and CDR2 from the germline V gene are SGHAT and FQNNGV. CDR3 length: 15 amino acids. The CDR3: CASSLDAGQGYGYTF. CDR3 nucleotides: TGTGCCAGCAGCTTAGACGCGGGACAGGGGTATGGCTACACCTTC.

This chain uses TRBV2 with TRBJ1-2; D uncertain. The CDR3 is made up of 12 amino acids. The V end was cut by 5 bases, the J end by 4 bases, with 8 bases between. Germline assignment: CDR1 SNHLY and CDR2 FYNNEI. The DNA of the CDR3 is TGTGCCAGCAGTTACGGCGGCTATGGCTACACCTTC. This gives the protein CASSYGGYGYTF. Combining the CDR3 with reference TRBV2 and TRBJ1-2 gives the whole variable domain EPEVTQTPSHQVTQMGQEVILRCVPISNHLYFYWYRQILGQKVEFLVSFYNNEISEKSEIFDDQFSVERPDGSNFTLKIRSTKLEDSAMYFCASSYGGYGYTFGSGTRLTVV.

This chain connects TRBV6-5 to TRBJ1-4; 7 bases line up with TRBD1. There are 15 residues in the CDR3. The germline CDR1 and CDR2 sequences are MNHEY and SVGAGI. Losses at the gene ends were 9 bases for V and 7 bases for J; bases not matched to a gene: 14. CDR3 sequence reads: CASTRAGGGREKLFF. CDR3 DNA: TGTGCCAGTACAAGAGCAGGGGGAGGTCGTGAAAAACTGTTTTTT.

CDR3 sequence reads: CAIRPGQGWDSGNTIYF. The DNA for the CDR3 is TGTGCCATCAGGCCGGGACAGGGCTGGGACTCTGGAAACACCATATATTTT. The chain links TRBV10-3 to TRBJ1-3, with 9 bases aligning to TRBD1. The CDR3 totals 17 residues. V lost 6 bases and J lost 0; bases outside the gene matches: 9. Germline CDR1 is ENHRY and CDR2 is SYGVKD.

V usage is TRBV7-9 and J usage is TRBJ2-7; D possibly corresponds to TRBD1 (5 bases). The V and J ends lost 3 bases and 7 bases respectively, with 16 bases between them. CDR3 length: 14 residues. Germline loops: CDR1 SEHNR, CDR2 FQNEAQ (reference sequence). DNA for the CDR3: TGTGCCAGCAGCTTTCAGGGCTTGGCGCGGGAGCAGTACTTC. It is translated as CASSFQGLAREQYF.

The chain has TRBV29-1 and TRBJ1-5, with TRBD1 matching over 7 bases. The CDR3 is 15 residues long. The J segment lost 7 bases and the V segment lost 4 bases, leaving 13 bases of the junction unmatched. CDR1 is SQVTM and CDR2 is ANQGSEA in the germline V gene. CDR3 in DNA: TGCAGCGTTGCGTTTTCCAGGGGGATAGAGCAGCCCCAGCATTTT. Amino acid sequence: CSVAFSRGIEQPQHF.

This clone was found once. The CDR3 region is CASGGEEGSGYTF. The CDR3 nucleotides read TGTGCCAGCGGGGGGGAGGAGGGAAGTGGCTACACCTTC. The rearrangement joins TRBV7-9 to TRBJ1-2; a weak D match, TRBD1 (5 bases). Germline values: CDR1 SEHNR, CDR2 FQNEAQ (reference sequence). Trimming removed 8 bases at V and 7 bases at J, with 17 bases between. The CDR3 contains 13 residues. Complete variable domain (other parts from reference TRBV7-9 and TRBJ1-2): DTGVSQNPRHKITKRGQNVTFRCDPISEHNRLYWYRQTLGQGPEFLTYFQNEAQLEKSRLLSDRFSAERPKGSFSTLEIQRTEQGDSAMYLCASGGEEGSGYTFGSGTRLTVV.

The chain has TRBV6-1 and TRBJ1-5; TRBD1 is a possible D gene (5 bases). V dropped 0 bases and J dropped 6 bases, with 15 bases sitting between them. This CDR3 contains 16 residues. Germline assignment: CDR1 MNHNS and CDR2 SASEGT. The CDR3 reads CASSEATTWGSQPQHF. For the CDR3, the DNA is TGTGCCAGCAGTGAAGCGACGACGTGGGGCTCTCAGCCCCAGCATTTT.

The chain employs TRBV20-1 and TRBJ2-1, with D possibly matching TRBD1 (5 bases). V was clipped by 6 bases and J by 4 bases, with 7 bases between them. CDR1 is DFQATT, CDR2 SNEGSKA, per germline (reference sequence). The CDR3 has 11 residues. The CDR3 region has the DNA TGCAGTGCAAACAGGTACAATGAGCAGTTCTTC. This gives the protein CSANRYNEQFF.

The V gene is TRBV2, the J gene TRBJ2-1, with D unclear. The germline V gene has CDR1 SNHLY and CDR2 FYNNEI. V was clipped by 2 bases and J by 10 bases, with 24 bases between them. The CDR3 runs to 17 residues. The CDR3 is CASSEYSQAPAQKEQFF. CDR3 sequence (DNA): TGTGCCAGCAGTGAATATTCCCAGGCACCGGCCCAAAAAGAGCAGTTCTTC.

The chain joins TRBV15 to TRBJ2-3; 13 positions match TRBD2. The CDR3 sequence is 15 residues long. Germline V gene data show CDR1 as LNHNV and CDR2 as YYDKDF (reference sequence). V lost 0 bases, J lost 6 bases, and 0 bases stayed unmatched. The CDR3 nucleotides read TGTGCCACCAGCAGAGAACTAGCGGGGGGGGATACGCAGTATTTT. It yields the protein CATSRELAGGDTQYF.

This rearrangement joins TRBV2 to TRBJ2-1; 7 nucleotides line up with TRBD1. V shed 7 bases, J shed 4 bases, and the junction held 7 bases outside the gene matches. Per germline, CDR1 SNHLY and CDR2 FYNNEI. The length of the CDR3 is 14 residues. This chain's CDR3 is CASNQGVSYNEQFF. The CDR3 nucleotides read TGTGCCAGCAACCAGGGGGTGAGTTACAATGAGCAGTTCTTC. The whole variable domain, remainder taken from reference TRBV2 and TRBJ2-1, is EPEVTQTPSHQVTQMGQEVILRCVPISNHLYFYWYRQILGQKVEFLVSFYNNEISEKSEIFDDQFSVERPDGSNFTLKIRSTKLEDSAMYFCASNQGVSYNEQFFGPGTRLTVL.

This clone rates as medium-sized. CDR3 sequence (DNA): TGTGCCAGCAGCGAGACTAGCGGGGGGAGTTTGGAGACCCAGTACTTC. Its translation: CASSETSGGSLETQYF. The chain uses TRBV9 and TRBJ2-5; 13 bases map to TRBD2. This CDR3 is built from 16 residues. V lost 3 bases to trimming and J lost 5 bases; unmatched junction nucleotides: 7. Germline lookup yields CDR1 SGDLS and CDR2 YYNGEE. The variable domain in full, with the rest retrieved from reference TRBV9 and TRBJ2-5, is DSGVTQTPKHLITATGQRVTLRCSPRSGDLSVYWYQQSLDQGLQFLIQYYNGEERAKGNILERFSAQQFPDLHSELNLSSLELGDSALYFCASSETSGGSLETQYFGPGTRLLVL.